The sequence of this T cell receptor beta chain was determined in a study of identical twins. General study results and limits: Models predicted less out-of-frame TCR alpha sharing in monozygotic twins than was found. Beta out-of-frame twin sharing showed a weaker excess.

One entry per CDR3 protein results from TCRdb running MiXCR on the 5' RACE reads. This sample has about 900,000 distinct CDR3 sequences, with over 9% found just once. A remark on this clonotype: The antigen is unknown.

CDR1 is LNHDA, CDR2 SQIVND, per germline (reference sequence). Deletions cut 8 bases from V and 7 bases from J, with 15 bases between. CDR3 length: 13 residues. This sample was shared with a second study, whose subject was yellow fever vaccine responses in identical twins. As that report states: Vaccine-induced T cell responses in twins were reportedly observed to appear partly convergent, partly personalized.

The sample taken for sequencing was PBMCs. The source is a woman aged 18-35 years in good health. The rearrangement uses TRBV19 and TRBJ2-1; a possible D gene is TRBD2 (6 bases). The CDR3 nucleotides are TGTGCCAGTCTAGCGTTCCTAGGGAATGAGCAGTTCTTC. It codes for CASLAFLGNEQFF.